This T cell receptor (beta chain) was sequenced in a study of blood T cell repertoires in COVID-19. Turning to the study itself: Spain, Italy and the United States supplied samples that represented acute and convalescent COVID-19. The analysed material was cDNA or gDNA that came from T cells, B-cell-depleted T cells, or PBMCs.

This clone was observed a few times. Those enrolled in Seattle joined during active infection and were followed longitudinally afterward. Per the study methods: Reference gene primers were amplified, and this amplification served to estimate nucleated cell counts. Method: immunoSEQ multiplex PCR; TCRdb's copy keeps in-frame clones and lacks some. The D gene and trimming were derived from the DNA, and the V and J assignments and clone size from that table. The sample has 300,000 to 350,000 clones; almost 90% are singletons. Trimming stripped 7 bases from V and 7 bases from J, with 13 bases between. Looked up from germline, CDR1 is DFQATT and CDR2 is SNEGSKA (reference sequence). The CDR3 is 11 residues long.

The sequenced sample consisted of peripheral blood. The receptor's source is a woman in her 70s with COVID-19, enrolled during active disease. The V and J genes are TRBV20-1 and TRBJ1-1; D is uncertain. Here the CDR3 reads CSVKGGGEAFF. The CDR3 DNA is TGCAGTGTAAAAGGCGGAGGTGAAGCTTTCTTT.